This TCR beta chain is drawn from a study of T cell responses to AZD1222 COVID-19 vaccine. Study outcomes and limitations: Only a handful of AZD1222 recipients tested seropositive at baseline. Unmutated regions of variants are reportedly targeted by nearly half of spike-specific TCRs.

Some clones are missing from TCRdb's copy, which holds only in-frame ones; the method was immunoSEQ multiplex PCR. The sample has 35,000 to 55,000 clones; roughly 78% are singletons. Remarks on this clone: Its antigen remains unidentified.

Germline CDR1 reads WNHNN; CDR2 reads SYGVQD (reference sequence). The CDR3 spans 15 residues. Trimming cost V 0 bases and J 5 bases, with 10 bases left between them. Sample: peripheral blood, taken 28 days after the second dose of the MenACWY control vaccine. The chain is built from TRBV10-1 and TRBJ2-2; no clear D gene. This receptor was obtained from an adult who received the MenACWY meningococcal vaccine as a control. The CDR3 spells CASSESEGRTGELFF. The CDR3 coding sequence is TGCGCCAGCAGTGAGTCTGAAGGGCGAACCGGGGAGCTGTTTTTT.